Following are 19 T cell receptor beta chains from one sample sequenced in a study of T cell responses to AZD1222 COVID-19 vaccine. TCRdb keeps only in-frame clones here, not all; method: immunoSEQ multiplex PCR. Of roughly 79,000 clones listed, around 80% are singletons. The sample was peripheral blood, taken on day 0 of AZD1222 vaccination. These receptors were taken from an adult in good health.

The chain recombines TRBV28 with TRBJ1-5; 7 nucleotides line up with TRBD1. Germline CDR1 MDHEN, CDR2 SYDVKM. This CDR3 region has 13 residues. J was trimmed by 3 bases and V by 7 bases; bases with no gene match: 3. CDR3 amino acids: CASTGQHNQPQHF. CDR3 nucleotide sequence: TGTGCCAGCACGGGACAGCACAATCAGCCCCAGCATTTT.

This clone appeared a few times. The chain joins TRBV27 to TRBJ1-4, with unresolved D. This CDR3 spans 13 amino acids. Germline V gene sequence: CDR1 MNHEY, CDR2 SMNVEV (reference sequence). Deletions cut 4 bases from V and 4 bases from J, with 7 bases between. The CDR3 DNA sequence: TGTGCCAGCAGTTCATACAGTAATGAAAAACTGTTTTTT. This sequence encodes CASSSYSNEKLFF. The full variable domain, rest sourced from reference TRBV27 and TRBJ1-4, is EAQVTQNPRYLITVTGKKLTVTCSQNMNHEYMSWYRQDPGLGLRQIYYSMNVEVTDKGDVPEGYKVSRKEKRNFPLILESPSPNQTSLYFCASSSYSNEKLFFGSGTQLSVL.

This rearrangement joins TRBV5-1 to TRBJ1-2; TRBD1 matches at 7 bases. CDR1 and CDR2 from the germline V gene are SGHRS and YFSETQ. The CDR3 contains 14 residues. J was trimmed by 4 bases and V by 4 bases; bases with no gene match: 7. The CDR3 DNA sequence: TGCGCCAGCAGCCCAACAGGGGAAGGCTATGGCTACACCTTC. It translates to CASSPTGEGYGYTF.

The genes are TRBV7-6 and TRBJ2-2; TRBD2 might be the D (6 bases). The germline V gene encodes CDR1 SGHVS and CDR2 FNYEAQ. Trimming stripped 5 bases from V and 3 bases from J, with 16 bases between. CDR3 length: 16 residues. Here the CDR3 DNA reads TGTGCCAGCAGCACCGGGGGTAGCGGATACACCGGGGAGCTGTTTTTT. Encoded protein: CASSTGGSGYTGELFF.

The rearrangement joins TRBV14 to TRBJ2-3; 9 bases are shared with TRBD2. V trimming: 4 bases; J trimming: 1 base; junction bases outside the gene matches: 3. The CDR3 length is 15 residues. Germline values: CDR1 SGHDN, CDR2 FVKESK. CDR3 coding DNA: TGTGCCAGCAGCCTTAGCGGGAGTGGCACAGATACGCAGTATTTT. The encoded protein is CASSLSGSGTDTQYF.

V is TRBV5-1 and J is TRBJ2-7, with 7 positions matching TRBD1. Germline CDR1 SGHRS, CDR2 YFSETQ. The V gene end was trimmed by 2 bases and the J gene end by 4 bases; junction bases not matched to a gene: 0. CDR3 size: 12 residues. The CDR3 nucleotides are TGCGCCAGCAGCTTACAGGGGTACGAGCAGTACTTC. Its translation is CASSLQGYEQYF.

As regards this clone: The junction does not match germline at one end; this may be a read error. The chain carries TRBV27 and TRBJ2-1, with TRBD2 matching 8 bases. Germline-derived CDR1 and CDR2 are MNHEY and SMNVEV (reference sequence). This CDR3 is 17 amino acids long. The CDR3 DNA reads TGTGCCAGCAATTTAAACTATGGCCTAGCGGGCTACAATGAGCAGTTCTTC. Translating it yields CASNLNYGLAGYNEQFF.

J is TRBJ1-1 and V is TRBV30; the D gene is possibly TRBD1 (5 bases). This CDR3 is 13 amino acids long. V lost 3 bases, J lost 3 bases, and 11 bases lay in between. The germline V gene encodes CDR1 GTSNPN and CDR2 SVGIG (reference sequence). CDR3 sequence reads: CAWRIGGDTEAFF. CDR3 coding DNA: TGTGCCTGGAGGATCGGGGGTGACACTGAAGCTTTCTTT.

The chain recombines TRBV7-9 with TRBJ2-5, with D possibly called TRBD1 or TRBD2 (5 bases each). This CDR3 is built from 12 residues. Deletions cut 7 bases from V and 5 bases from J, with 11 bases between. Germline assignment: CDR1 SEHNR and CDR2 FQNEAQ (reference sequence). CDR3 DNA: TGTGCCAGCAAAGGGACCGGGGAGACCCAGTACTTC. Amino acids: CASKGTGETQYF.

The table lists this clone with a few counts. The rearrangement joins TRBV5-5 to TRBJ1-2; TRBD1 agrees at 8 bases. Germline-derived CDR1 and CDR2 are SGHKS and YYEKEE (reference sequence). Germline trimming cut 3 bases from V and 0 bases from J; bases unmatched to any gene: 4. The CDR3 has 15 residues. The CDR3 loop reads CASSSGQGANYGYTF. CDR3 nucleotide sequence: TGTGCCAGCAGCTCAGGACAGGGCGCTAACTATGGCTACACCTTC.

This clone appeared once. The chain's CDR3 is CASSLMTVNTEAFF. The CDR3 DNA reads TGTGCCAGCAGCTTAATGACAGTCAACACTGAAGCTTTCTTT. V gene TRBV5-5 combines with J gene TRBJ1-1; D perhaps matches TRBD1 (5 bases). The length of the CDR3 is 14 residues. Germline loops: CDR1 SGHKS, CDR2 YYEKEE (reference sequence). V lost 2 bases and J 2 bases, leaving 10 bases between the germline ends.

The V gene is TRBV3-1 (or the pseudogene TRBV3-2), the J gene TRBJ1-2; TRBD1 matches 7 bases. The J segment lost 6 bases and the V segment lost 3 bases, leaving 7 bases of the junction unmatched. Germline CDR1 is LGHDT and CDR2 is YNNKEL (reference sequence). The CDR3 runs to 14 residues. CDR3 residues: CASSQYDREDGYTF. In nucleotides, the CDR3 is TGTGCCAGCAGCCAGTACGACAGGGAGGATGGCTACACCTTC.

The genes are TRBV5-4 and TRBJ2-2; the D call may be TRBD1 or TRBD2 (5 bases each). This CDR3 has 14 residues. Germline assignment: CDR1 SGHNT and CDR2 YYREEE (reference sequence). Trimming shortened V by 2 bases and J by 7 bases, and 12 bases separated the two germline ends. The CDR3 coding sequence is TGTGCCAGCAGCTTTTCCGGGGCGGGCGGGGAGCTGTTTTTT. Encoded protein: CASSFSGAGGELFF.

The chain joins TRBV4-1 to TRBJ2-5, with D possibly being TRBD2 (7 bases). CDR1 and CDR2 (germline): MGHRA, YSYEKL. There are 15 residues in the CDR3. V was clipped by 3 bases and J by 3 bases, with 14 bases between them. DNA of the CDR3: TGCGCCAGCAGCCAGGGAAGGGGGGGCGAAGAGACCCAGTACTTC. Translated: CASSQGRGGEETQYF.

This sequence joins TRBV14 and TRBJ2-2; D not resolved. The CDR3 length is 13 residues. V was trimmed by 1 base and J by 5 bases, leaving 5 bases between them. Germline CDR1 SGHDN, CDR2 FVKESK. The CDR3 here is CASSQVWTGELFF. The DNA of the CDR3 is TGTGCCAGCAGCCAAGTGTGGACCGGGGAGCTGTTTTTT.

The rearrangement uses TRBV21-1 and TRBJ2-2; TRBD1, the D gene given by the table, was not confirmed from the DNA. TRBV21-1 is deemed a pseudogene. The CDR3 is 16 amino acids. The CDR3 DNA follows: TGTGCCAGCAGCAAATCGGGACAACTAAACACCGGGGAGCTGTTTTTT. Protein: CASSKSGQLNTGELFF.

The V gene is TRBV4-1, the J gene TRBJ1-1; possible D gene TRBD1, 6 bases. CDR1 is MGHRA and CDR2 is YSYEKL in the germline V gene. The CDR3 is 15 residues long. V shed 3 bases and J shed 0 bases, with 11 bases lying between them. Here the CDR3 reads CASSQSGHMNTEAFF. CDR3 bases: TGCGCCAGCAGCCAGTCGGGACATATGAACACTGAAGCTTTCTTT.

In this sample, this clone turned up a few times. The rearrangement uses TRBV4-1 and TRBJ2-3; no clear D gene. Germline V CDR1 and CDR2: MGHRA, YSYEKL. V lost 3 bases and J 1 base, leaving 20 bases between the germline ends. The CDR3 totals 18 residues. CDR3 in DNA: TGCGCCAGCAGCCACTCCCGCCGGCAGCCGGAGCGCACAGATACGCAGTATTTT. Residues: CASSHSRRQPERTDTQYF.

This clone appeared a single time. The gene calls are TRBV7-2 and TRBJ2-5; 9 bases match TRBD2. Germline V gives CDR1 SGHTA, CDR2 FQGNSA. Trimming took 1 base from V and 5 from J; bases not matched to a gene: 8. The CDR3 has 16 amino acids. The CDR3 nucleotides read TGTGCCAGCAGCTTAGTGGGAGGAGCGGGAGGCGAGACCCAGTACTTC. Translating it yields CASSLVGGAGGETQYF.